These 5 T cell receptor beta chains originate from one sample sequenced in a study of T-cell memory formation after mild COVID-19. TCRdb reprocessed the 5' RACE reads via MiXCR and lists one record per CDR3 protein. The repertoire holds 260,000 or so distinct CDR3 sequences, roughly 17% seen once, with around 23% in the top ten. Sequenced material: PBMCs or a T cell subset sorted from them (not recorded which). All receptors come from a man aged 18-30 years who had mild COVID-19 (a few samples of this study predate the infection). Cell type and time point are not known.

This sequence joins TRBV6-2 or TRBV6-3 and TRBJ2-7; D is ambiguous. The CDR3 has 14 residues. In germline, CDR1 is MNHEY, CDR2 SVGEGT. The germline V and J ends were trimmed by 5 bases and 1 base, with 12 bases remaining between them. The CDR3 loop reads CASSPLPRSYEQYF. Written as DNA, the CDR3 is TGTGCCAGCAGTCCTCTCCCGAGGTCCTACGAGCAGTACTTC.

In this sample, this clonotype turned up a few times. The chain couples TRBV20-1 to TRBJ1-5; 7 positions match TRBD1. Unmatched junction bases numbered 11, after V lost 3 bases and J lost 9 bases. The CDR3 runs 14 residues. Germline V lookup: CDR1 DFQATT, CDR2 SNEGSKA (reference sequence). The CDR3 DNA follows: TGCAGTGCTAGCCGCACGACAGGGAGTGGGCCCCAGCATTTT. It specifies CSASRTTGSGPQHF.

This clonotype has only a few counts. The rearrangement joins TRBV18 to TRBJ2-7; a possible D gene is TRBD1 (6 bases). From germline, CDR1 is KGHSH and CDR2 LQKENI. The CDR3 spans 13 residues. The V gene lost 6 bases and the J gene lost 5 bases, with 14 bases spanning the gap. The CDR3 nucleotides are TGTGCCAGCTCTTTAACAGGGTTCGACGAGCAGTACGTC. It codes for CASSLTGFDEQYV.

This clonotype turned up a few times. The chain employs TRBV5-6 and TRBJ1-1, with 8 bases identical to TRBD1. The CDR3 is made up of 14 amino acids. Germline lookup yields CDR1 SGHDT and CDR2 YYEEEE. V trimming: 2 bases; J trimming: 1 base; junction bases outside the gene matches: 1. For the CDR3, the DNA is TGTGCCAGCAGCTTCGGACAGGGGAACACTGAAGCTTTCTTT. This encodes CASSFGQGNTEAFF. Drawing the rest from reference TRBV5-6 and TRBJ1-1, the complete variable domain is DAGVTQSPTHLIKTRGQQVTLRCSPKSGHDTVSWYQQALGQGPQFIFQYYEEEERQRGNFPDRFSGHQFPNYSSELNVNALLLGDSALYLCASSFGQGNTEAFFGQGTRLTVV.

The chain is built from TRBV6-4 and TRBJ2-1; 7 nucleotides match TRBD2. This CDR3 has 16 residues. The germline CDR1 and CDR2 sequences are MRHNA and SNTAGT. With V trimmed by 7 bases and J by 6 bases, 15 bases remained unmatched. The CDR3 DNA follows: TGTGCCAGCAACCCCCGGCCGGGGGGAGTTCCCAATGAGCAGTTCTTC. Protein product: CASNPRPGGVPNEQFF.